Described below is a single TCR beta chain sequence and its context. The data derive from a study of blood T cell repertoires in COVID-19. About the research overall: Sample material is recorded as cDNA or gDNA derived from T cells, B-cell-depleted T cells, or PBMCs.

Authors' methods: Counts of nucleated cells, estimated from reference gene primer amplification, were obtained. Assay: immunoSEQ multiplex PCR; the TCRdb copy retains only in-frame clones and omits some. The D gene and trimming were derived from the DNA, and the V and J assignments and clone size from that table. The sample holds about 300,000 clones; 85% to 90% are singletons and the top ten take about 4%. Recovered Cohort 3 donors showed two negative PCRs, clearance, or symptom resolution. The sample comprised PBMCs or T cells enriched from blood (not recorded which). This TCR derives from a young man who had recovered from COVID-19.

This CDR3 is CASSFIGRSEQYF. CDR3 coding DNA: TGTGCCAGCAGTTTCATTGGGAGGAGCGAGCAGTACTTC. This chain connects TRBV27 to TRBJ2-7, with a tentative D call TRBD2 (6 bases). The length of the CDR3 is 13 residues. V lost 3 bases and J 6 bases, leaving 12 bases between the germline ends. Germline values: CDR1 MNHEY, CDR2 SMNVEV (reference sequence).